The rows below give T cell receptor beta chains drawn from one sample of a study of siplizumab effects on memory and regulatory T cells. Libraries were prepared by immunoSEQ multiplex PCR; TCRdb keeps only in-frame clonotypes and omits some of them. This table holds roughly 100,000 clones, approximately 94% found once. The sequenced sample was CD4+ T cells sorted from blood. Every receptor here comes from a human donor in good health. The CDR3 runs from the conserved cysteine through the conserved F or W. D genes are given only for firm matches. Clone size, where shown, is once, few, many, or a class for clones that have expanded.

D gene: TRBD1; clone size: .; J gene: TRBJ2-7; V gene: TRBV5-1; CDR3 DNA: TGCGCCAGCAGCGGGGGACAGACCCGTTGGGACGAGCAGTACTTC; CDR3 protein: CASSGGQTRWDEQYF
D gene: .; clone size: once; J gene: TRBJ2-7; V gene: TRBV6-1; CDR3 DNA: TGTGCCAGCCTGGTTGATGGGGGATTCTCCTACGAGCAGTACTTC; CDR3 protein: CASLVDGGFSYEQYF
D gene: TRBD1; clone size: .; J gene: TRBJ2-6; V gene: TRBV30; CDR3 DNA: TGTGCCTGGAGTGTCGACAGGGGTTTTTCTGGGGCCAACGTCCTGACTTTC; CDR3 protein: CAWSVDRGFSGANVLTF
D gene: .; clone size: once; J gene: TRBJ2-3; V gene: TRBV2; CDR3 DNA: TGTGCCAGCAGCACCGGGTTGGATACGCAGTATTTT; CDR3 protein: CASSTGLDTQYF
D gene: .; clone size: .; J gene: TRBJ1-1; V gene: TRBV29-1; CDR3 DNA: TGCAGCGTTGAAGATGGGTGGGACACTGAAGCTTTCTTT; CDR3 protein: CSVEDGWDTEAFF
D gene: .; clone size: .; J gene: TRBJ2-1; V gene: TRBV29-1; CDR3 DNA: TGCAGCGTTGAAGGGCCGACGAGCTCCTACAATGAGCAGTTCTTC; CDR3 protein: CSVEGPTSSYNEQFF
D gene: TRBD1; clone size: .; J gene: TRBJ1-4; V gene: TRBV18; CDR3 DNA: TGTGCCAGCTCATCACAGGGGGCGAGGGAAAAACTGTTTTTT; CDR3 protein: CASSSQGAREKLFF
D gene: TRBD2; clone size: once; J gene: TRBJ2-5; V gene: TRBV10-3; CDR3 DNA: TGTGCCATCAAGGCTAGCGGGGGGGCTGGAGAGACCCAGTACTTC; CDR3 protein: CAIKASGGAGETQYF
D gene: .; clone size: once; J gene: TRBJ1-1; V gene: TRBV19; CDR3 DNA: TGTGCCAGTAGTGCAACAGGGCTCACTGAAGCTTTCTTT; CDR3 protein: CASSATGLTEAFF
D gene: TRBD2; clone size: .; J gene: TRBJ2-7; V gene: TRBV28; CDR3 DNA: TGTGCCAGCAGTCCCCCCCCTAGCGGGAGCTCCTACGAGCAGTACTTC; CDR3 protein: CASSPPPSGSSYEQYF
D gene: TRBD1; clone size: .; J gene: TRBJ2-5; V gene: TRBV19; CDR3 DNA: TGTGCCAGTAGTACGACAGGGAAGGAGACCCAGTACTTC; CDR3 protein: CASSTTGKETQYF
D gene: .; clone size: .; J gene: TRBJ2-2; V gene: TRBV10-3; CDR3 DNA: TGTGCCATCAGTGATGGCCCGAACACCGGGGAGCTGTTTTTT; CDR3 protein: CAISDGPNTGELFF
D gene: .; clone size: .; J gene: TRBJ1-1; V gene: TRBV5-4; CDR3 DNA: TGTGCCAGCAGCTTGACTCTGAACACTGAAGCTTTCTTT; CDR3 protein: CASSLTLNTEAFF
D gene: TRBD2; clone size: .; J gene: TRBJ2-1; V gene: TRBV7-2; CDR3 DNA: TGTGCCAGCAGCTTAGTAGGCCGGGACTACGTCAATGAGCAGTTCTTC; CDR3 protein: CASSLVGRDYVNEQFF
D gene: TRBD1; clone size: .; J gene: TRBJ1-1; V gene: TRBV7-9; CDR3 DNA: TGTGCCAGCAGCAGCTGGGGACAGGAATTTACTGAAGCTTTCTTT; CDR3 protein: CASSSWGQEFTEAFF
D gene: TRBD1; clone size: .; J gene: TRBJ1-1; V gene: TRBV10-3; CDR3 DNA: TGTGCCATCAGTGACGGTCCGGGACAGATGAACACTGAAGCTTTCTTT; CDR3 protein: CAISDGPGQMNTEAFF
D gene: .; clone size: once; J gene: TRBJ2-6; V gene: TRBV18; CDR3 DNA: TGTGCCAGCTCGCAACTCCCAGGGATCTCTGGGGCCAACGTCCTGACTTTC; CDR3 protein: CASSQLPGISGANVLTF
D gene: TRBD1; clone size: .; J gene: TRBJ2-7; V gene: TRBV6-5; CDR3 DNA: TGTGCCAGCAGTGACCGGACAGGAACGTACGAGCAGTACTTC; CDR3 protein: CASSDRTGTYEQYF
D gene: .; clone size: few; J gene: TRBJ2-7; V gene: TRBV7-9; CDR3 DNA: TGTGCCAGCAGCTTAGCTGGTGGGCGGACCTACGAGCAGTACTTC; CDR3 protein: CASSLAGGRTYEQYF
D gene: .; clone size: .; J gene: TRBJ1-6; V gene: TRBV4-1; CDR3 DNA: TGCGCCAGCAGCACCCAGGGGCAGGGCGCCTATAATTCACCCCTCCACTTT; CDR3 protein: CASSTQGQGAYNSPLHF
D gene: .; clone size: once; J gene: TRBJ1-2; V gene: TRBV30; CDR3 DNA: TGTGCCTGGAAAGGGGCAGATTATGGCTACACCTTC; CDR3 protein: CAWKGADYGYTF
D gene: .; clone size: .; J gene: TRBJ2-3; V gene: TRBV5-1; CDR3 DNA: TGCGCCAGCAGCTTCAGGGCTCCCACAGATACGCAGTATTTT; CDR3 protein: CASSFRAPTDTQYF
D gene: .; clone size: .; J gene: TRBJ1-1; V gene: TRBV30; CDR3 DNA: TGTGCCTGGGGCCCCGGACCGACGAACACTGAAGCTTTCTTT; CDR3 protein: CAWGPGPTNTEAFF
D gene: .; clone size: .; J gene: TRBJ1-5; V gene: TRBV6-1; CDR3 DNA: TGTGCCAGCAGTGAAGGGGTCCATCAGCCCCAGCATTTT; CDR3 protein: CASSEGVHQPQHF
D gene: .; clone size: .; J gene: TRBJ2-7; V gene: TRBV5-1; CDR3 DNA: TGCGCCAGCAGCGGGGGGCCCTCCTACGAGCAGTACTTC; CDR3 protein: CASSGGPSYEQYF
D gene: TRBD1; clone size: .; J gene: TRBJ1-5; V gene: TRBV6-1; CDR3 DNA: TGTGCCAGCCGTTCAGGGGGTCATCAGCCCCAGCATTTT; CDR3 protein: CASRSGGHQPQHF
D gene: .; clone size: .; J gene: TRBJ1-2; V gene: TRBV7-9; CDR3 DNA: TGTGCCAGCAGCTTAATCCTCCAGGGTAGTGGCTACACCTTC; CDR3 protein: CASSLILQGSGYTF
D gene: .; clone size: .; J gene: TRBJ1-1; V gene: TRBV19; CDR3 DNA: TGTGCCAGTAGTATAGATCTGGACATTGAAGCTTTCTTT; CDR3 protein: CASSIDLDIEAFF
D gene: .; clone size: .; J gene: TRBJ1-4; V gene: TRBV29-1; CDR3 DNA: TGCGGACCACCGCAGGGCACTAATGAAAAACTGTTTTTT; CDR3 protein: CGPPQGTNEKLFF
D gene: TRBD2; clone size: .; J gene: TRBJ2-2; V gene: TRBV7-8; CDR3 DNA: TGTGCCAGCACCAAAGAGAGACTAGCGTCCGGGGAGCTGTTTTTT; CDR3 protein: CASTKERLASGELFF
D gene: .; clone size: .; J gene: TRBJ2-7; V gene: TRBV6-1; CDR3 DNA: TGTGCCAGCAGTGAGGGGCTTCTTTACGAGCAGTACTTC; CDR3 protein: CASSEGLLYEQYF
D gene: TRBD1; clone size: once; J gene: TRBJ1-1; V gene: TRBV11-2; CDR3 DNA: TGTGCCAGCAGCCTATCCGGGACAGGGGGTTCATCTGAAGCTTTCTTT; CDR3 protein: CASSLSGTGGSSEAFF
D gene: TRBD2; clone size: once; J gene: TRBJ2-3; V gene: TRBV19; CDR3 DNA: TGTGCCAGTAGCCGGACTAGCGGGATCACAGATACGCAGTATTTT; CDR3 protein: CASSRTSGITDTQYF
D gene: TRBD1; clone size: .; J gene: TRBJ2-7; V gene: TRBV6-1; CDR3 DNA: TGTGCCAGCAGTGTGGACAGGGTGGACGAGCAGTACTTC; CDR3 protein: CASSVDRVDEQYF
D gene: TRBD2; clone size: .; J gene: TRBJ2-1; V gene: TRBV6-5; CDR3 DNA: TGTGCCAGCAGTCTAGCGGCCTCCCGCGGTGGGCAGTTCTTC; CDR3 protein: CASSLAASRGGQFF
D gene: .; clone size: .; J gene: TRBJ2-7; V gene: TRBV18; CDR3 DNA: TGTGCCAGCTCACCAGCAATCAGGGACGAGCAGTACTTC; CDR3 protein: CASSPAIRDEQYF